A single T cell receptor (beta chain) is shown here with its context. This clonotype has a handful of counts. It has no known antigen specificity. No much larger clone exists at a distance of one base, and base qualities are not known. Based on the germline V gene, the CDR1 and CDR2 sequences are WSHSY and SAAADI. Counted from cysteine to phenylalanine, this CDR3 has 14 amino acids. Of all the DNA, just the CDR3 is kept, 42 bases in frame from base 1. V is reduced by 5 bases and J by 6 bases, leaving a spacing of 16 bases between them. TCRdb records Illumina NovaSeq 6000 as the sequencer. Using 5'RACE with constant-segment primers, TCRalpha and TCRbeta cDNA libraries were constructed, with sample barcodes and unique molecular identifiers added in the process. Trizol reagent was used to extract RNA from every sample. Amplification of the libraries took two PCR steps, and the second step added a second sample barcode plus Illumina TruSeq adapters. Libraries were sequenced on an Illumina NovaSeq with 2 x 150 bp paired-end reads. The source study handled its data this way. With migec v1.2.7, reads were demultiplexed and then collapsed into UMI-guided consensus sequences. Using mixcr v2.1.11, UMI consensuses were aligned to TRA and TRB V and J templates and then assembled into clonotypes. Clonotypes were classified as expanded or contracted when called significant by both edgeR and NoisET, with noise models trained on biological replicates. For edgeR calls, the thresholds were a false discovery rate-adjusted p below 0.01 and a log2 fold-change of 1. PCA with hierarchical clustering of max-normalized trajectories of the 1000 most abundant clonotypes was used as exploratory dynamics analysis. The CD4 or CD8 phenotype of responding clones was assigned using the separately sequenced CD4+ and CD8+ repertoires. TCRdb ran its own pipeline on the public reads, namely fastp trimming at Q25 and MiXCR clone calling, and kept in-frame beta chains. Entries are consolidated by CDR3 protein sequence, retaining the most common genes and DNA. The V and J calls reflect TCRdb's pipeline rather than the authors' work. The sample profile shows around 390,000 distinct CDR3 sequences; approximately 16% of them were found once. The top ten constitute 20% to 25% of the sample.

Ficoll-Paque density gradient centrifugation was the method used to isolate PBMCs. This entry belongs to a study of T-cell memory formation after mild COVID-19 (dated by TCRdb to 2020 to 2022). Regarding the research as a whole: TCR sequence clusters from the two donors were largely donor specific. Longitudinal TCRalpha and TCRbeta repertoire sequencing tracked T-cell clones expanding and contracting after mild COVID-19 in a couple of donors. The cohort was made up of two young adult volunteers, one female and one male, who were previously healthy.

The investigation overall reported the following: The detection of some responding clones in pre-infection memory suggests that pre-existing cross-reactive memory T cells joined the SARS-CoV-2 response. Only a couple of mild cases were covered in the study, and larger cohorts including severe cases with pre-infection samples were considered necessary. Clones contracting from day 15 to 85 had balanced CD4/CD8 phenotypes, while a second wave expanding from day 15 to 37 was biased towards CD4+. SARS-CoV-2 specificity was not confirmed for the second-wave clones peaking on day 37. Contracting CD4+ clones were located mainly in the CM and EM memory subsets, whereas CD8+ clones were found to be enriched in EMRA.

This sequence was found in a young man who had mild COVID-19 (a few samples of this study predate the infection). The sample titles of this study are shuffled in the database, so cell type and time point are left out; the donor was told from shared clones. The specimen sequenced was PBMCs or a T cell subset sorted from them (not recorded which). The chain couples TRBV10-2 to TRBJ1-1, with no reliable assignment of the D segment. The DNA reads TGCGCCAGCAGTCCCCTATCCGGGCGCGCTGAAGCTTTCTTT. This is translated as CASSPLSGRAEAFF.